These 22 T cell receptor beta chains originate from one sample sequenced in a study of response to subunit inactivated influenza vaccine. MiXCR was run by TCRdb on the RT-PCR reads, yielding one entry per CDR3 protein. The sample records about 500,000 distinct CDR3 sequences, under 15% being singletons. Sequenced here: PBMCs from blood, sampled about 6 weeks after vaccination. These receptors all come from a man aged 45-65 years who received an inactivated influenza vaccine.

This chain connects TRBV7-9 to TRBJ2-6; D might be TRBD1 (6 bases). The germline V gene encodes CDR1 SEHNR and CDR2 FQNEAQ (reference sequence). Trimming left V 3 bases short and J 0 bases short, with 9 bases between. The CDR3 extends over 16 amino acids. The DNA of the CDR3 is TGTGCCAGCAGCTTCAGGGGACACTCTGGGGCCAACGTCCTGACTTTC. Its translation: CASSFRGHSGANVLTF.

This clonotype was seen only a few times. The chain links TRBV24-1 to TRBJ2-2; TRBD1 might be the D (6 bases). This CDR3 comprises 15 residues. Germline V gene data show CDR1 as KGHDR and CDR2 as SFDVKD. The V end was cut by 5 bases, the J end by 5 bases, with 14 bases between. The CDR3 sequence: CATSGTGTATGELFF. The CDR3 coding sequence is TGTGCCACCAGTGGTACAGGGACGGCGACCGGGGAGCTGTTTTTT.

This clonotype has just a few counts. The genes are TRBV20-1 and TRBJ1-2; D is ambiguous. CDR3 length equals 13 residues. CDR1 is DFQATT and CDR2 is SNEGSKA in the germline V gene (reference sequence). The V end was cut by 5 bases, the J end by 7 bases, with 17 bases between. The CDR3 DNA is TGCAGTGCTGAGGACCCCCGGTCGGGTGGCTACACCTTC. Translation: CSAEDPRSGGYTF.

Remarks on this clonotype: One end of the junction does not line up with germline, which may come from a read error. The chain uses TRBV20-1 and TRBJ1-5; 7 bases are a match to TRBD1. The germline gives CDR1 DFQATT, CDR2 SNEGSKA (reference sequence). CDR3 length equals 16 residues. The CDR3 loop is CSARDPGTATNQPQDF. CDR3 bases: TGCAGTGCTAGAGATCCAGGGACAGCCACCAATCAGCCCCAGGATTTT.

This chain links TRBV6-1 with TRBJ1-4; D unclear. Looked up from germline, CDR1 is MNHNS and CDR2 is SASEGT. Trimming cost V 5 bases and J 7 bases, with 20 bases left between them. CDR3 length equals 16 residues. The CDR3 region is CASSLTGPTHGEKLFF. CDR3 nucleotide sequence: TGTGCCAGCAGTCTAACCGGGCCCACTCACGGTGAAAAACTGTTTTTT.

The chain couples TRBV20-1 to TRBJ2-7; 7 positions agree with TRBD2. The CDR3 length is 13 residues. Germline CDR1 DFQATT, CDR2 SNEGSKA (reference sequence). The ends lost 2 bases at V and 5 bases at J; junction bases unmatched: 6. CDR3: CSARWREPHEQYF. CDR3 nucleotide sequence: TGCAGTGCTAGATGGCGGGAGCCCCACGAGCAGTACTTC.

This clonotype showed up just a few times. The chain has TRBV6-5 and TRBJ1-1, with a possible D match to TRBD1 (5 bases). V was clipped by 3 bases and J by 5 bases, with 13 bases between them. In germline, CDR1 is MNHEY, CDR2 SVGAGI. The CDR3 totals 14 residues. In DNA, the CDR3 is TGTGCCAGCAGTTATCGGGGGGGAGGGACTGAAGCTTTCTTT. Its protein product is CASSYRGGGTEAFF.

The CDR3 DNA reads as TGTGCCACCAGTGATTGGGACTACCTGTTCTTC. This translates into CATSDWDYLFF. The rearrangement uses TRBV24-1 and TRBJ2-1; 7 bases map to TRBD2. J lost 15 bases, V lost 2 bases, and 3 bases had no gene match. Looked up from germline, CDR1 is KGHDR and CDR2 is SFDVKD. The CDR3 has 11 residues.

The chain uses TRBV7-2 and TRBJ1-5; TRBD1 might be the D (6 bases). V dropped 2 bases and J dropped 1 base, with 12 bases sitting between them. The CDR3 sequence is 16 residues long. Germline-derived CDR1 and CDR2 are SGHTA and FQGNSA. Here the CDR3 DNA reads TGTGCCAGCAGCTTAAGGGGGGGCCTGAGCAATCAGCCCCAGCATTTT. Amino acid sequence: CASSLRGGLSNQPQHF.

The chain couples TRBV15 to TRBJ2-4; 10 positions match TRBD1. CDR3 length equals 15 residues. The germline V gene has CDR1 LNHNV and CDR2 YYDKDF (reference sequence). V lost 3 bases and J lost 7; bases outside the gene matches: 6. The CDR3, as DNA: TGTGCCACCAGCAGGAGACAGGGGGCGCTTAACATTCAGTACTTC. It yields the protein CATSRRQGALNIQYF.

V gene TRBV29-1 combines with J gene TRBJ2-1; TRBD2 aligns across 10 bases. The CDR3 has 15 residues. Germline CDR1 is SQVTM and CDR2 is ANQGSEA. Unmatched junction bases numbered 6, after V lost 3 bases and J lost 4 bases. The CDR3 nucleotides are TGCAGCGTTGATCGGAGCGGGAGGGCTTACAATGAGCAGTTCTTC. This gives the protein CSVDRSGRAYNEQFF.

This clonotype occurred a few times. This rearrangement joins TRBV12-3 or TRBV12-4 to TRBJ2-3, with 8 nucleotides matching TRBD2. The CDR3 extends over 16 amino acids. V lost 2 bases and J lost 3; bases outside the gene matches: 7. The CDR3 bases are TGTGCCAGCAGTTTACTTGCGGGAGGTGTAACAGATACGCAGTATTTT. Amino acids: CASSLLAGGVTDTQYF.

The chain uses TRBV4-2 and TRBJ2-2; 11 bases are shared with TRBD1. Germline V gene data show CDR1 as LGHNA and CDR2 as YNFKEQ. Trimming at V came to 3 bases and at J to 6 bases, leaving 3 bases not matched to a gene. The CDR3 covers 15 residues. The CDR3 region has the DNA TGTGCCAGCAGCCAGAGGGACAGGGGGTCCGGGGAGCTGTTTTTT. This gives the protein CASSQRDRGSGELFF.

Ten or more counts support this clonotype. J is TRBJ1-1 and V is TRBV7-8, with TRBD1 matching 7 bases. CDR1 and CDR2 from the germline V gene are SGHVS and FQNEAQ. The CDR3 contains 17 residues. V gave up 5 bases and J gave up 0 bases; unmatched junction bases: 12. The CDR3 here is CASSPKDRKVMNTEAFF. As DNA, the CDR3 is TGTGCCAGCAGCCCTAAGGACAGGAAGGTTATGAACACTGAAGCTTTCTTT.

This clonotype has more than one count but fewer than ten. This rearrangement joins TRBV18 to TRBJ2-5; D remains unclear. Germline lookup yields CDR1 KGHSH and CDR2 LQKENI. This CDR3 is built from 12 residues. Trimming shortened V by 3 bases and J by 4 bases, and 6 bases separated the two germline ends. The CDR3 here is CASSPRLETQYF. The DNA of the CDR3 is TGTGCCAGCTCACCGAGGTTAGAGACCCAGTACTTC.

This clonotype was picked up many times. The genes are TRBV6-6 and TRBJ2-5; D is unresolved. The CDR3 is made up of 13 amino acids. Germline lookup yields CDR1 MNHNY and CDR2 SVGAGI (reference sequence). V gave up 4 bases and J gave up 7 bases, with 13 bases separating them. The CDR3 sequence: CASSSAGFGTQYF. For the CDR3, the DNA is TGTGCCAGCAGTTCGGCTGGATTCGGGACCCAGTACTTC.

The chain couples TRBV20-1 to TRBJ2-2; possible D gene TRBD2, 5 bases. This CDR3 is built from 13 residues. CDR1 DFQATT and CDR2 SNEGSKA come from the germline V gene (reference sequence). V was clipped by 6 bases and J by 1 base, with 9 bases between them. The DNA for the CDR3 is TGCAGTGCCATAAGCGGGAACACCGGGGAGCTGTTTTTT. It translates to CSAISGNTGELFF.

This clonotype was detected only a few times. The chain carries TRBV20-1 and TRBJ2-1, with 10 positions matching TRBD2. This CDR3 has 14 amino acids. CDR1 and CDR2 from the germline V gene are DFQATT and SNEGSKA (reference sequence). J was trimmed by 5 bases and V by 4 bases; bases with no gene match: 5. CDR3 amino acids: CSATSGRGNNEQFF. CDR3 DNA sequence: TGCAGTGCTACTAGCGGGAGAGGTAACAATGAGCAGTTCTTC.

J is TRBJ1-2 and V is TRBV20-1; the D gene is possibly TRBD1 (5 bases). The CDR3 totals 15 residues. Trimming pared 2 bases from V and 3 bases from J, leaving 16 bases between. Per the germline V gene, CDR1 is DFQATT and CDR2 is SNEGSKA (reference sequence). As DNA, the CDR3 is TGCAGTGCTAGAATACTCCCGGGGGGAGACTATGGCTACACCTTC. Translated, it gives CSARILPGGDYGYTF.

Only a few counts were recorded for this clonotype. CDR3 sequence: CSARGEWGELFF. The CDR3 DNA is TGCAGTGCTAGGGGGGAGTGGGGGGAGCTGTTTTTT. V is TRBV20-1 and J is TRBJ2-2, with D perhaps being TRBD1 or TRBD2 (5 bases each). The V end was cut by 3 bases, the J end by 8 bases, with 10 bases between. The germline V gene has CDR1 DFQATT and CDR2 SNEGSKA (reference sequence). The CDR3 runs 12 residues.

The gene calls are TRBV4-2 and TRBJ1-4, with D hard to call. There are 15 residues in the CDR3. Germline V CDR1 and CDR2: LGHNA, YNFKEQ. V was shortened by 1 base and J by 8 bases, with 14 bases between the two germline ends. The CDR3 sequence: CASSQVGSLGEKLFF. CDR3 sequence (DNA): TGTGCCAGCAGCCAAGTAGGTTCCCTGGGGGAAAAACTGTTTTTT.

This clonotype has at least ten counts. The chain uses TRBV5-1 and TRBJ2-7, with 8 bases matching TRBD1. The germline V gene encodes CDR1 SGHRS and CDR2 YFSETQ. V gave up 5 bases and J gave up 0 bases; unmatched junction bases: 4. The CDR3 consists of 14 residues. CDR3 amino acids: CASRRGQGSYEQYF. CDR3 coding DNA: TGCGCCAGCAGGCGAGGACAGGGCTCCTACGAGCAGTACTTC.